The 16 T cell receptor beta chains below all came from one sample that was sequenced in a study of blood T cell repertoires in COVID-19 (dated by TCRdb to about 2020). The protocol used for the library was the immunoSEQ multiplex PCR assay. TCRdb obtained this table from immuneACCESS and retained in-frame rearrangements with V and J assigned. These tables miss some clones; where compared with another copy, unresolved V genes account for less than half of the shortfall, and the remainder is unexplained. The sample table holds about 81,000 clones, of which 91% were seen once. The top ten clonotypes cover 1.9% of the sample. Sequences were obtained from peripheral blood. Receptors were obtained from a woman between 50 and 59 years old in a cohort sampled during active COVID-19.

This clone was recorded once. The chain combines TRBV3-1 (or the pseudogene TRBV3-2) with TRBJ2-6; D might be TRBD1 (5 bases). V lost 1 base and J 2 bases, leaving 9 bases between the germline ends. The CDR3 length is 16 residues. CDR1 LGHDT and CDR2 YNNKEL come from the germline V gene (reference sequence). The CDR3 region has the DNA TGTGCCAGCAGCCAAGTCAGGGTCGCTGGGGCCAACGTCCTGACTTTC. Its translation: CASSQVRVAGANVLTF.

V usage is TRBV28 and J usage is TRBJ2-7, with 9 bases matching TRBD1. This CDR3 contains 20 residues. Germline V gene data show CDR1 as MDHEN and CDR2 as SYDVKM. The V gene end was trimmed by 4 bases and the J gene end by 3 bases; junction bases not matched to a gene: 22. CDR3 nucleotide sequence: TGTGCCAGCAGTTCCAGATACGCTTCGGACAGGGGTCTCCTCTTCTACGAGCAGTACTTC. It translates to CASSSRYASDRGLLFYEQYF.

J is TRBJ1-6 and V is TRBV6-1; tentatively, D is TRBD1 (6 bases). CDR1 MNHNS and CDR2 SASEGT come from the germline V gene. The V end was cut by 2 bases, the J end by 8 bases, with 13 bases between. The length of the CDR3 is 15 residues. CDR3 residues: CASSEIRGTYSPLHF. The DNA for the CDR3 is TGTGCCAGCAGTGAAATTAGGGGGACGTATTCACCCCTCCACTTT.

The chain uses TRBV28 and TRBJ2-4; tentatively, D is TRBD1 (6 bases). There are 19 residues in the CDR3. V lost 3 bases and J lost 0, with 21 bases in between. Per germline, CDR1 MDHEN and CDR2 SYDVKM. The CDR3 loop reads CASSLVGTPRGEAKNIQYF. In nucleotides, the CDR3 is TGTGCCAGCAGTTTGGTGGGGACACCCAGGGGCGAAGCCAAAAACATTCAGTACTTC.

Here the CDR3 reads CASSQGGPAYNEQFF. The CDR3 nucleotides are TGCGCCAGCAGCCAAGGAGGTCCCGCCTACAATGAGCAGTTCTTC. V gene TRBV4-1 combines with J gene TRBJ2-1; no reliable D call. The CDR3 runs to 15 residues. Germline V lookup: CDR1 MGHRA, CDR2 YSYEKL. V was cut by 1 base and J by 2 bases, with 9 bases left in between.

V gene TRBV9 combines with J gene TRBJ2-1, with 8 bases lining up with TRBD1. The CDR3 spans 15 residues. The germline V gene has CDR1 SGDLS and CDR2 YYNGEE. Trimming took 3 bases from V and 3 from J; bases not matched to a gene: 5. The CDR3 reads CASSGDRGSYNEQFF. As DNA, the CDR3 is TGTGCCAGCAGCGGAGACAGGGGTAGCTACAATGAGCAGTTCTTC.

The chain carries TRBV10-3 and TRBJ2-5, with unresolved D. Germline V gene lookup returns CDR1 ENHRY and CDR2 SYGVKD. The V end was cut by 3 bases, the J end by 5 bases, with 7 bases between. The CDR3 is made up of 12 amino acids. The CDR3 here is CAISDSWETQYF. CDR3 DNA: TGTGCCATCAGTGATAGTTGGGAGACCCAGTACTTC.

Remarks on this clone: Other DNA sequences in the sample encode the same CDR3. V gene TRBV9 combines with J gene TRBJ1-3, with 7 bases aligning to TRBD1. Germline CDR1 SGDLS, CDR2 YYNGEE. Trimming cost V 3 bases and J 0 bases; bases outside gene matches: 3. The CDR3 has 15 amino acids. CDR3 sequence: CASSGGQSSGNTIYF. CDR3 coding DNA: TGTGCCAGCAGCGGGGGACAGAGCTCTGGAAACACCATATATTTT.

The chain couples TRBV5-1 to TRBJ1-6; no reliable D call. The CDR3 has 16 residues. The V end was cut by 1 base, the J end by 5 bases, with 13 bases between. Germline lookup yields CDR1 SGHRS and CDR2 YFSETQ. As DNA, the CDR3 is TGCGCCAGCAGCTTGACGGGAGGTCCGGATAATTCACCCCTCCACTTT. Protein product: CASSLTGGPDNSPLHF.

The gene calls are TRBV18 and TRBJ1-1; 9 nucleotides match TRBD1. The CDR3 has 15 residues. Germline loops: CDR1 KGHSH, CDR2 LQKENI. V shed 3 bases and J 4 bases; nucleotides not matched to a gene: 6. The CDR3 region has the DNA TGTGCCAGCTCACCGAGGACAGGGGTGGGCACTGAAGCTTTCTTT. Its translation: CASSPRTGVGTEAFF.

The chain employs TRBV6-1 and TRBJ2-1; tentative D call: TRBD2 (5 bases). The length of the CDR3 is 14 residues. CDR1 and CDR2 from the germline V gene are MNHNS and SASEGT. Trimming removed 3 bases from V and 6 bases from J, with 12 bases in between. The CDR3 reads CASSEGVGINEQFF. CDR3 in DNA: TGTGCCAGCAGTGAGGGAGTGGGGATCAATGAGCAGTTCTTC.

The chain uses TRBV2 and TRBJ2-5; TRBD2 matches at 12 bases. CDR3 length: 17 residues. Trimming took 8 bases from V and 1 from J; bases not matched to a gene: 11. Germline V lookup: CDR1 SNHLY, CDR2 FYNNEI. The CDR3 coding sequence is TGTGCCAGCGCACGGGAGACTAGCGGGAGCGGCCAAGAGACCCAGTACTTC. Translated: CASARETSGSGQETQYF.

This sequence joins TRBV24-1 and TRBJ1-2; 7 nucleotides align to TRBD1. The CDR3 is made up of 16 amino acids. Germline V CDR1 and CDR2: KGHDR, SFDVKD. J gave up 3 bases and V 4 bases, and 10 bases lay outside the gene matches. CDR3 nucleotide sequence: TGTGCCACCAGTGACACCCCGGGACAGTCCCACTATGGCTACACCTTC. This codes for CATSDTPGQSHYGYTF.

The V call is TRBV3-1 (or the pseudogene TRBV3-2), the J call TRBJ2-7; 9 bases line up with TRBD2. CDR1 and CDR2 (germline): LGHDT, YNNKEL (reference sequence). CDR3 length: 14 amino acids. The ends lost 3 bases at V and 3 bases at J; junction bases unmatched: 3. This CDR3 is CASSQGLAVYEQYF. DNA of the CDR3: TGTGCCAGCAGCCAGGGACTAGCTGTCTACGAGCAGTACTTC.

The chain links TRBV3-1 (or the pseudogene TRBV3-2) to TRBJ1-2; D is unclear. Trimming cost V 0 bases and J 4 bases, with 15 bases left between them. This CDR3 spans 16 amino acids. From germline, CDR1 is LGHDT and CDR2 YNNKEL (reference sequence). The CDR3 DNA reads as TGTGCCAGCAGCCAAGATCCCGCAGCGAATAGCTATGGCTACACCTTC. It yields the protein CASSQDPAANSYGYTF.

The chain recombines TRBV3-1 (or the pseudogene TRBV3-2) with TRBJ1-4; the D is unclear. The CDR3 contains 14 residues. The germline V gene has CDR1 LGHDT and CDR2 YNNKEL (reference sequence). Trimming took 3 bases from V and 2 from J, leaving 7 bases between them. The CDR3 DNA follows: TGTGCCAGCAGCCACGGTACGACTAATGAAAAACTGTTTTTT. Protein product: CASSHGTTNEKLFF.